A selection of T cell receptor beta chains follows, all from one sample in a study of blood T cell repertoires in COVID-19. Sequencing used immunoSEQ multiplex PCR; TCRdb keeps in-frame clones, though not all of them. Here the sample spans roughly 150,000 clones, 65% to 85% being singletons. The sequenced material came from peripheral blood. The source is a woman between 65 and 79 years old who had recovered from COVID-19. Both conserved end residues are part of each CDR3. Fields, in order: D gene, J gene, clone size, V gene, CDR3 DNA, CDR3 protein. The D gene is left open where the match is weak. Clone size, where shown, is once, few, many, or a class for clones that have expanded.

TRBD2,TRBJ2-7,NA,TRBV10-3,TGTGCCATCAGTGAGTCCGCGGGGGGGCCCGGCGAGCAGTACTTC,CAISESAGGPGEQYF
TRBD2,TRBJ2-1,NA,TRBV18,TGTGCCAGCTCACCGCCCCTAGCGGGAGGGTACAATGAGCAGTTCTTC,CASSPPLAGGYNEQFF
TRBD1,TRBJ2-7,NA,TRBV5-1,TGCGCCAGCAGCCCGGGACAGGGTCACGACGAGCAGTACTTC,CASSPGQGHDEQYF
NA,TRBJ1-6,NA,TRBV12-3/TRBV12-4,TGTGCCAGCAGTTTATCCGGAGGGTCACCCCTCCACTTT,CASSLSGGSPLHF
NA,TRBJ2-6,NA,TRBV3-1/TRBV3-2,TGTGCCAGCAGCCCCGAACTGGGAGTGGGCAACGTCCTGACTTTC,CASSPELGVGNVLTF
NA,TRBJ2-5,once,TRBV7-2,TGTGCCAGCAGCTTGAGGGCAGGGGAGGAGACCCAGTACTTC,CASSLRAGEETQYF
NA,TRBJ1-1,NA,TRBV5-4,TGTGCCAGCAGCTTAAATACAGGGCTGAACACTGAAGCTTTCTTT,CASSLNTGLNTEAFF
TRBD1,TRBJ1-2,NA,TRBV10-3,TGTGCCATCAGTGAGTCGGGAAGGGGGCAGGGCTATGGCTACACCTTC,CAISESGRGQGYGYTF
TRBD1,TRBJ2-7,NA,TRBV6-5,TGTGCCAGCAGTTACCGGACAGGGTCCTACGAGCAGTACTTC,CASSYRTGSYEQYF
NA,TRBJ1-1,NA,TRBV6-5,TGTGCCAGCAGTTACTCTCCGGGGAACACTGAAGCTTTCTTT,CASSYSPGNTEAFF
TRBD1,TRBJ2-1,once,TRBV5-1,TGCGCCAGCAGCTTGGTCGGGGACAGTACCTACAATGAGCAGTTCTTC,CASSLVGDSTYNEQFF
NA,TRBJ1-1,NA,TRBV7-9,TGTGCCAGCAGCTTAGCGGTCCTTAGCGGGAACACTGAAGCTTTCTTT,CASSLAVLSGNTEAFF
TRBD2,TRBJ2-5,NA,TRBV6-5,TGTGCCAGCAGCCGGGGACTAGCGGGGGAGACCCAGTACTTC,CASSRGLAGETQYF
NA,TRBJ2-5,once,TRBV28,TGTGCCAGCAGTTTTTCATCCCCGGGGGTGGGAGAGACCCAGTACTTC,CASSFSSPGVGETQYF
TRBD2,TRBJ2-1,NA,TRBV19,TGTGCCAGTAGCACCCTAGCGGGAGGGGGGTTCTTC,CASSTLAGGGFF
TRBD1,TRBJ2-5,NA,TRBV11-2,TGTGCCAGCAGCTCGGACAGGGGGGGCCAAGAGACCCAGTACTTC,CASSSDRGGQETQYF
TRBD2,TRBJ2-2,NA,TRBV10-3,TGTGCCATCCGCAGGGCGGGGGAGGGCACCGGGGAGCTGTTTTTT,CAIRRAGEGTGELFF
NA,TRBJ1-3,NA,TRBV7-9,TGTGCCAGCAGCCCCTCGAACAGGGCTGGAAACACCATATATTTT,CASSPSNRAGNTIYF
NA,TRBJ1-1,NA,TRBV29-1,TGCAGCGCTCTGGCCAACACTGAAGCTTTCTTT,CSALANTEAFF
TRBD2,TRBJ2-7,NA,TRBV5-6,TGTGCCAGCAGCAAGGGACTAGCGGGGGGCTACGAGCAGTACTTC,CASSKGLAGGYEQYF
TRBD1,TRBJ2-7,once,TRBV10-3,TGTGCCATCAGGGGGGACAGGGGTGGCTACGAGCAGTACTTC,CAIRGDRGGYEQYF
NA,TRBJ2-5,NA,TRBV10-3,TGTGCCACCGGGGGAAGCCAAGAGACCAAGTACTTC,CATGGSQETKYF
TRBD1,TRBJ1-5,once,TRBV18,TGTGCCAGCTCCCCCCCGGACAGGGGTAGCAATCAGCCCCAGCATTTT,CASSPPDRGSNQPQHF
TRBD2,TRBJ2-4,NA,TRBV6-6,TGTGCCAGCAGTTACTTACCCCTAGCGGGGAGGGACATTCAGTACTTC,CASSYLPLAGRDIQYF
NA,TRBJ2-2,NA,TRBV12-5,TGTGCTAGTGGTTTGGGGGACTGGGCGGGTACCGGGGAGCTGTTTTTT,CASGLGDWAGTGELFF
NA,TRBJ2-7,NA,TRBV12-3/TRBV12-4,TGTGCCAGCAGTCCCATGGGGGGTAGGAAGCAGTACTTC,CASSPMGGRKQYF
NA,TRBJ1-1,NA,TRBV10-3,TGTGCCATCAGTGGAAACCAGCGGAACACTGAAGCTTTCTTT,CAISGNQRNTEAFF
NA,TRBJ1-5,NA,TRBV5-6,TGTGCCAGCAGCTTGTCTGTGTGGGGGGGCCGTGGCAATCAGCCCCAGCATTTT,CASSLSVWGGRGNQPQHF
NA,TRBJ1-1,NA,TRBV7-3,TGTGCCAGCAGCTCCTACAGAAACACTGAAGCTTTCTTT,CASSSYRNTEAFF
TRBD2,TRBJ2-7,NA,TRBV10-3,TGTGCCATCACCCCGGGACTAGCAACCTACGAGCAGTACTTC,CAITPGLATYEQYF
NA,TRBJ2-1,NA,TRBV10-3,TGTGCCATCAGTGAGTCGGCAGACTACAATGAGCAGTTCTTC,CAISESADYNEQFF
NA,TRBJ2-2,few,TRBV21-1,TGTGCCACCTACACCGGGGAGCTGTTTTTT,CATYTGELFF
TRBD2,TRBJ2-1,NA,TRBV6-5,TGTGCCAGCAGTTGGTTCGGGACTAGCTACAATGAGCAGTTCTTC,CASSWFGTSYNEQFF
NA,TRBJ1-2,NA,TRBV11-2,TGTGCCAGCAGCTTCCGCGATGGCTACACCTTC,CASSFRDGYTF
TRBD1,TRBJ2-5,NA,TRBV18,TGTGCCAGCTCACCATGGGTTCCCGGGACAGGGCATCGGACCCAGTACTTC,CASSPWVPGTGHRTQYF
TRBD2,TRBJ2-1,few,TRBV10-3,TGTGCCATCAGACCCCGTCGACTAGCGGGAACTACGGAATACAATGAGCAGTTCTTC,CAIRPRRLAGTTEYNEQFF
NA,TRBJ2-3,NA,TRBV6-2/TRBV6-3,TGTGCCAGCAGTTCCGCACCGGAGCCAGATACGCAGTATTTT,CASSSAPEPDTQYF
TRBD1,TRBJ1-1,NA,TRBV18,TGTGCCAGCTCACCTGGGGCAGGGGGCGGCACTGAAGCTTTCTTT,CASSPGAGGGTEAFF
TRBD1,TRBJ1-2,NA,TRBV19,TGTGCCAGTAGCAGCCGGGACAGGGGGCCTCTGGGCTATGGCTACACCTTC,CASSSRDRGPLGYGYTF
TRBD1,TRBJ2-7,NA,TRBV28,TGTGCCAGCAGGGCGACAGGGGAGGTTTTAACCGAGCAGTACTTC,CASRATGEVLTEQYF
NA,TRBJ1-6,NA,TRBV7-3,TGTGCCAGCAGCACAACAGAGCAATCACCCCTCCACTTT,CASSTTEQSPLHF
TRBD2,TRBJ2-7,NA,TRBV27,TGTGCCAGCAGTACCCCGCGGGCGGGAGGGCCGGGTGAGCAGTACTTC,CASSTPRAGGPGEQYF
TRBD1,TRBJ1-4,few,TRBV6-5,TGTGCCAGCAGCGACAGGGGGCTCGAAAAACTGTTTTTT,CASSDRGLEKLFF
TRBD2,TRBJ2-1,NA,TRBV2,TGTGCCAGCAGGCGACTAGCGGGGGTTCACAATGAGCAGTTCTTC,CASRRLAGVHNEQFF
NA,TRBJ1-1,NA,TRBV5-4,TGTGCCAGCAGCTTGGGTGGGACCGCGGGGACTGAAGCTTTCTTT,CASSLGGTAGTEAFF
TRBD1,TRBJ2-3,NA,TRBV28,TGTGCCAGCAGTGAACCGGGACAGGGTAAGGATACGCAGTATTTT,CASSEPGQGKDTQYF
NA,TRBJ2-1,NA,TRBV30,TGTGCCTGGAGTGTCGACAATGAGCAGTTCTTC,CAWSVDNEQFF
TRBD2,TRBJ2-1,NA,TRBV5-4,TGTGCCAGCAGCCCGAAGGGAGGGTCCTACAATGAGCAGTTCTTC,CASSPKGGSYNEQFF
TRBD2,TRBJ2-1,NA,TRBV6-5,TGTGCCAGCAGTTACCCCCTGGGTAGCGGGACCCCAAAGCAGTTCTTC,CASSYPLGSGTPKQFF
NA,TRBJ1-2,NA,TRBV5-8,TGTGCCAGCAGCGCGACAGGACCCTATGGCTACACCTTC,CASSATGPYGYTF
NA,TRBJ2-1,NA,TRBV12-5,TGTGCTAGTGGCAATTACAATGAGCAGTTCTTC,CASGNYNEQFF
TRBD2,TRBJ2-3,NA,TRBV4-2,TGTGCCAGCAGCCCCCGCGGGGCTAGCGGGAGCGGCACAGATACGCAGTATTTT,CASSPRGASGSGTDTQYF